Given below is one TCR beta chain in context. This clone was seen only once. No cognate antigen has been identified for it. Per-nucleotide qualities are absent, and no much larger clonotype sits a single base away. This specimen comes from a study of shared clonotypes between healthy human individuals (TCRdb year 2020). As for the study more broadly: Two women and a few men aged 18 to 49 years were included in the cohort. For each donor, CD4 naive and CD4 memory were each given three plates, CD8 naive was given two plates, and CD8 memory was given one plate. To estimate repertoire size and how much clonotype sharing occurs between individuals, the study deeply sequenced the blood TCR repertoires of 5 or 6 healthy adults. To increase sequencing depth and limit assay-specific biases, different laboratories used diverse techniques to prepare libraries and sequence TCR repertoires. Each donor's leukapheresis produced roughly between about 0.9 and 9.5 billion PBMCs. Summary of the overall study and its limitations: Sharing across several donors was observed for about 5% of naive CD4, 3.5% of naive CD8, 2% to 2.5% of memory CD4, and around 0.4% of memory CD8 clonotypes. Rarefaction of sorted-subset datasets indicated incomplete sequencing despite the large sequencing depth. Pairwise subsampling led to the expectation that sequencing depth would affect the degree of clonotype sharing among donors. Because the study included only a small number of donors, the genetic and exposure-history diversity represented was limited. Naive subsets generally had larger estimated clonotype richness than memory subsets. Compared with non-shared clonotypes, the clonotypes found in all four sorted-subset donors had higher generation probabilities. Sampling was restricted to blood, and TCR repertoires in tissue are likely to differ from TCR repertoires in blood.

The donors were healthy, HIV-negative adults with no recently reported acute infections or vaccinations. All donors were Caucasian adults living in Nashville, Tennessee, USA. Magnetic negative selection was used to enrich CD4+ T cells, after which naive cells were positively selected on CD45RA and the negative fraction became the memory subset. Blood was collected by leukapheresis, and PBMCs were isolated by Ficoll-Histopaque density gradient centrifugation and then cryopreserved in liquid nitrogen vapor phase. Analytical flow cytometry was used to check the purity and quantity of each magnetically sorted T cell population. Each sorted fraction had its genomic DNA isolated and then quantified by UV absorbance on a Nanodrop 2000c. The CDR3 covers 17 residues, taking in both the cysteine and the phenylalanine. Of the read, only the CDR3 DNA is kept; its 51 bases are in frame from base 1. Looking up the germline V gene yields CDR1 SGHRS and CDR2 YFSETQ. Trimming removed 2 bases from V and 3 bases from J; the gene matches leave 10 bases unexplained.

Using the deep immunoSEQ assay, TCR CDR3 regions were amplified from genomic DNA by multiplex PCR. Genomic DNA extracted from each cell subset was distributed evenly over all wells of several immunoSEQ 96-well plates, and each plate served as one replicate. For sorted subsets, 150 to 200 ng genomic DNA, equal to about 30,000 T cell genomes, was loaded into each replicate PCR. Purified libraries were measured with a Qubit 3.0 fluorometer, size-checked on a Bioanalyzer 2100, and measured again with the KAPA Library Quantification kit. A separate single-read 150-cycle Illumina NextSeq 550 flow cell was used to sequence each immunoSEQ 96-well plate. The original methods were these. Because the immunoSEQ output held only junctional sequences and lacked quality scores, the filtering could not match the filtering applied to full-length reads. To assign V/J genes and CDR3, sequences were annotated using PyIR, a Python wrapper for IgBLAST v1.9, with IMGT germline references. Any read was removed if the V/J assignment was weak (E-value above 1e-6), the CDR3 was missing, or the read contained stop codons, out-of-frame junctions, or ambiguous translated residues. V3J clonotypes were defined as sequences sharing an identical inferred V gene, J gene, and CDR3 amino acid sequence. The percentage overlap between two repertoires was calculated by dividing the number of shared unique clonotypes by the size of the smaller repertoire. Repertoire richness was assessed with RTK rarefaction, the Chao1 estimator, and Recon v2.1 estimates of unobserved clonotypes. OLGA was used to compute generation probabilities for all TCRbeta clonotypes that the gDNA method yielded from a few donors. TCRdb took this table from immuneACCESS and kept in-frame rearrangements with V and J called. Such tables lack part of the clones; where checked against another copy, unresolved V genes explain under half of the gap, and the rest is unexplained. That table is the source of V, J and clone size, and D and trimming were worked out from the DNA. Here the sample has over 850,000 clones; approximately 80% occur a single time. In total, the top ten clones hold roughly 0.62% of the sample.

The sequencing input was memory CD4+ T cells from PBMCs. The sample's cell subset or site label is to be understood as: CD45RA-negative fraction. The receptor was derived from a man aged 18-30 years in good health. Some clones in this sample may be carry-over from other donors' samples. The receptor chain draws on TRBV5-1 and TRBJ2-5, with 10 central nucleotides matching TRBD2. The CDR3 protein sequence reads: CASSLWGPGTSEETQYF. The DNA reads TGCGCCAGCAGCTTATGGGGTCCCGGGACTAGCGAAGAGACCCAGTACTTC.